Following are 12 T cell receptor beta chains from one sample sequenced in a study of shared clonotypes between healthy human individuals. The assay was immunoSEQ multiplex PCR, and TCRdb's table has in-frame clones only and misses some. The sample includes approximately 1.1 million clones, 70% to 80% of them seen just once. Material for sequencing was memory CD4+ T cells from PBMCs. Subset described: CD45RA-negative fraction. The origin of the receptors is a man between 18 and 35 years old in good health. Some clones in this sample may be carry-over from other donors' samples.

The rearrangement links TRBV5-1 to TRBJ2-5, with 11 bases aligning to TRBD1. The CDR3 extends over 15 amino acids. Trimming took 4 bases from V and 5 from J; bases not matched to a gene: 7. The germline V gene encodes CDR1 SGHRS and CDR2 YFSETQ. The CDR3 DNA reads TGCGCCAGCAGCCATGGGACAGGGGGAGAGGAGACCCAGTACTTC. Translating it yields CASSHGTGGEETQYF.

The chain employs TRBV25-1 and TRBJ1-5, with D tentatively TRBD1 (5 bases). CDR1 is MGHDK and CDR2 is SYGVNS in the germline V gene. The CDR3 is made up of 17 amino acids. The CDR3 loop is CADPNQGALRSNQPQHF. The CDR3 nucleotides are TGTGCAGATCCCAACCAAGGGGCCTTGAGGAGCAATCAGCCCCAGCATTTT.

V and J are TRBV15 and TRBJ2-1; 10 bases are a match to TRBD2. The CDR3 is 18 amino acids. J was trimmed by 1 base and V by 5 bases; bases with no gene match: 11. Germline lookup yields CDR1 LNHNV and CDR2 YYDKDF (reference sequence). The CDR3 loop reads CATSSAGQRGGSYNEQFF. CDR3 coding DNA: TGTGCCACCAGCTCAGCCGGCCAGCGGGGGGGATCCTACAATGAGCAGTTCTTC.

This clone turned up a few times. This chain connects TRBV18 to TRBJ1-2; unclear D gene. CDR3 size: 16 residues. Looked up from germline, CDR1 is KGHSH and CDR2 is LQKENI. V was pared by 6 bases and J by 5 bases, with 22 bases between. CDR3 DNA: TGTGCCAGCTCCGAGTCGAAAACCCTCGTTGAATATGGCTACACCTTC. Protein sequence: CASSESKTLVEYGYTF.

This rearrangement joins TRBV20-1 to TRBJ1-2; D is uncertain. CDR3 length equals 10 residues. Deletions cut 7 bases from V and 7 bases from J, with 10 bases between. CDR1 and CDR2 from the germline V gene are DFQATT and SNEGSKA (reference sequence). The CDR3 DNA sequence: TGCAGTGGGCTGTTGGGTGGCTACACCTTC. Residues: CSGLLGGYTF.

The J gene is TRBJ2-7, the V gene TRBV7-7; 9 bases are shared with TRBD2. The germline CDR1 and CDR2 sequences are SSHAT and FNYEAQ (reference sequence). The CDR3 sequence is 17 residues long. V was pared by 5 bases and J by 6 bases, with 17 bases of the junction left unmatched. The CDR3 DNA is TGTGCCAGCAGCCCTCTGACGGTGGGAGCGGGAGGTCGCGAGCAGTACTTC. This sequence encodes CASSPLTVGAGGREQYF.

The chain is built from TRBV5-1 and TRBJ1-2; the D gene is possibly TRBD1 (6 bases). The CDR3 runs 16 residues. Trimming removed 0 bases at V and 9 bases at J, with 21 bases between. Germline V gene lookup returns CDR1 SGHRS and CDR2 YFSETQ. CDR3 coding DNA: TGCGCCAGCAGCTTGGGGGACGAGACAGGCTACGGGCGCTACACCTTC. Protein sequence: CASSLGDETGYGRYTF.

The chain carries TRBV28 and TRBJ1-2; D is ambiguous. Germline V gene sequence: CDR1 MDHEN, CDR2 SYDVKM. V was cut by 5 bases and J by 0 bases, with 7 bases left in between. The CDR3 has 13 amino acids. This CDR3 reads CASSPDPNYGYTF. CDR3 nucleotides: TGTGCCAGCAGTCCGGATCCTAACTATGGCTACACCTTC.

About this clone: Other DNA sequences in this specimen translate into the identical CDR3. The V and J genes are TRBV5-1 and TRBJ2-3; D perhaps matches TRBD1 (6 bases). Trimming cost V 2 bases and J 2 bases, with 12 bases left between them. Germline assignment: CDR1 SGHRS and CDR2 YFSETQ. CDR3 length: 15 amino acids. Written as DNA, the CDR3 is TGCGCCAGCAGCTTAGGGACAACCTACACAGATACGCAGTATTTT. This translates into CASSLGTTYTDTQYF.

The CDR3 DNA reads as TGCGCCAGCAGCCAAACACACCTCAGGGGAAGGAACACTGAAGCTTTCTTT. This translates into CASSQTHLRGRNTEAFF. This chain connects TRBV4-1 to TRBJ1-1, with D perhaps TRBD1 (6 bases). Germline CDR1 is MGHRA and CDR2 is YSYEKL. The CDR3 has 17 residues. The V end was cut by 2 bases, the J end by 1 base, with 17 bases between.

The chain links TRBV7-8 to TRBJ1-1; 8 bases line up with TRBD1. The V gene end was trimmed by 3 bases and the J gene end by 1 base; junction bases not matched to a gene: 7. The germline V gene has CDR1 SGHVS and CDR2 FQNEAQ. This CDR3 comprises 16 residues. CDR3 region: CASSFQGALTNTEAFF. The CDR3 coding sequence is TGTGCCAGCAGCTTTCAGGGGGCTTTAACGAACACTGAAGCTTTCTTT.

The rearrangement uses TRBV7-2 and TRBJ2-7; D might be TRBD1 (7 bases). The V gene's germline CDR1 is SGHTA and CDR2 FQGNSA. This CDR3 has 14 amino acids. Trimming shortened V by 0 bases and J by 3 bases, and 9 bases separated the two germline ends. The CDR3 DNA sequence: TGTGCCAGCAGCTTAGCCAGGGGGGTCTACGAGCAGTACTTC. This translates into CASSLARGVYEQYF.